Shown below are 12 T cell receptor beta chains from a single sample sequenced in a study of glioma-infiltrating T cells. Amplification of TCR alpha and beta CDR3 regions from RNA used iRepertoire nested multiplex PCR. TCRdb recomputed calls from the multiplex PCR reads with MiXCR, one row per CDR3 protein. The sample records around 150,000 distinct CDR3 sequences, around 42% being singletons. Sequencing was performed on glioma tissue, nonneoplastic brain tissue, or PBMCs (not recorded which). The receptors stem from a human donor with low-grade glioma or glioblastoma, undergoing nonglioma brain surgery, or in good health (not recorded which).

The rearrangement uses TRBV20-1 and TRBJ1-3; D remains ambiguous. Looked up from germline, CDR1 is DFQATT and CDR2 is SNEGSKA (reference sequence). V was trimmed by 0 bases and J by 4 bases, leaving 7 bases between them. The CDR3 sequence is 13 residues long. Here the CDR3 DNA reads TGCAGTGCTAGAGAACCCTCGGGAAACACCATATATTTT. Protein product: CSAREPSGNTIYF.

Concerning this clonotype: Compared with germline, one end of the junction differs, possibly owing to a read error. V and J are TRBV6-1 and TRBJ1-2; TRBD1 might be the D (5 bases). The CDR3 length is 11 residues. The V gene's germline CDR1 is MNHNS and CDR2 SASEGT. The CDR3 region has the DNA TGTGGCAGCAGACGGGACCGCGGCTACACCTTC. This codes for CGSRRDRGYTF.

This clonotype was found once. The rearrangement links TRBV6-2 or TRBV6-3 to TRBJ2-7, with a tentative D call TRBD2 (6 bases). Germline V gives CDR1 MNHEY, CDR2 SVGEGT. Trimming took off 11 bases at V and 0 bases at J, with 17 bases between the two ends. The CDR3 has 14 residues. The DNA of the CDR3 is TGTGCCGCCGCAGGTCCGGACTACTCCTACGAGCAGTACTTC. Its translation is CAAAGPDYSYEQYF.

The chain has TRBV19 and TRBJ2-3; D not resolved. The CDR3 consists of 15 residues. V shed 3 bases and J shed 3 bases, with 13 bases lying between them. Germline V gene lookup returns CDR1 LNHDA and CDR2 SQIVND (reference sequence). As DNA, the CDR3 is TGTGCCAGTAGTATTGGCAATCTAATAACAGATACGCAGTATTTT. Translating it yields CASSIGNLITDTQYF.

V is TRBV7-2 and J is TRBJ1-5; 8 nucleotides agree with TRBD1. The ends lost 5 bases at V and 1 base at J; junction bases unmatched: 13. The CDR3 spans 18 residues. Germline V gene data show CDR1 as SGHTA and CDR2 as FQGNSA. CDR3 amino acids: CASSRTGYTSASNQPQHF. In DNA, the CDR3 is TGTGCCAGCAGCCGGACAGGGTACACCTCCGCAAGCAATCAGCCCCAGCATTTT.

V gene TRBV7-9 combines with J gene TRBJ2-5, with D possibly TRBD2 on 6 matching bases. CDR3 length: 14 amino acids. The ends were cut back, 5 bases at V and 5 bases at J, with 15 bases in the middle. Germline CDR1 and CDR2: SEHNR and FQNEAQ (reference sequence). Here the CDR3 reads CASSRADLAETQYF. CDR3 bases: TGTGCCAGCAGCCGGGCGGATCTAGCGGAGACCCAGTACTTC.

The J gene is TRBJ2-2, the V gene TRBV27, with TRBD2 matching 9 bases. The CDR3 totals 15 residues. CDR1 is MNHEY, CDR2 SMNVEV, per germline (reference sequence). The V segment lost 7 bases and the J segment 7 bases; nucleotides outside the gene matches: 10. Here the CDR3 DNA reads TGTGCCAGCACCACCTGGGGAGCGGGGGGCGGGGAGCTGTTTTTT. This encodes CASTTWGAGGGELFF.

This rearrangement joins TRBV28 to TRBJ2-7; 12 nucleotides agree with TRBD2. J lost 5 bases, V lost 3 bases, and 8 bases had no gene match. Germline CDR1 reads MDHEN; CDR2 reads SYDVKM. There are 16 residues in the CDR3. CDR3 in DNA: TGTGCCAGCAGTTTGAGGCTAGCGGGAGGGCTCGACGAGCAGTACTTC. Its protein is CASSLRLAGGLDEQYF.

The chain is built from TRBV15 and TRBJ2-3; D may be TRBD1 (7 bases). CDR1 is LNHNV and CDR2 is YYDKDF in the germline V gene (reference sequence). V was clipped by 8 bases and J by 5 bases, with 26 bases between them. CDR3 length: 17 amino acids. Here the CDR3 reads CATLRSGAGGGIDTQYF. CDR3 DNA: TGTGCCACCCTACGTTCCGGCGCAGGGGGAGGAATAGATACGCAGTATTTT.

The chain is built from TRBV11-2 and TRBJ2-2, with D unclear. The germline V gene has CDR1 SGHAT and CDR2 FQNNGV. CDR3 size: 16 residues. Trimming removed 7 bases from V and 4 bases from J, with 19 bases in between. The CDR3 region has the DNA TGTGCCAGCACCTACCAATCCCAGGTGATCACCGGGGAGCTGTTTTTT. Translating gives CASTYQSQVITGELFF.

This clonotype was seen a handful of times. The V call is TRBV6-2 or TRBV6-3, the J call TRBJ2-3; 12 bases match TRBD2. Germline V lookup: CDR1 MNHEY, CDR2 SVGEGT. The CDR3 is 15 amino acids. J gave up 6 bases and V 7 bases, and 8 bases lay outside the gene matches. DNA of the CDR3: TGTGCCAGCAAGCCTAGCGGGGGGGCGTCGGATACGCAGTATTTT. Encoded protein: CASKPSGGASDTQYF.

About this clonotype: Mismatch with germline at one junction end may stem from a read error. V and J are TRBV7-9 and TRBJ1-5; D gene ambiguous. Germline CDR1 reads SEHNR; CDR2 reads FQNEAQ (reference sequence). The length of the CDR3 is 13 residues. The CDR3 region has the DNA TGTGCCCGCAGCTTAGTCGCCGGCCAGCCCCAGCATTTT. It is translated as CARSLVAGQPQHF. The whole variable domain, filled in from reference TRBV7-9 and TRBJ1-5, reads DTGVSQNPRHKITKRGQNVTFRCDPISEHNRLYWYRQTLGQGPEFLTYFQNEAQLEKSRLLSDRFSAERPKGSFSTLEIQRTEQGDSAMYLCARSLVAGQPQHFGDGTRLSIL.